The source of this T cell receptor (beta chain) is a study of OX40 agonist ivuxolimab in advanced cancers. Study information: Recorded diagnoses for dose-escalation patients were hepatocellular carcinoma, melanoma, renal cell or head and neck cancer. Three partial responders included one hepatocellular carcinoma patient and two cutaneous melanoma patients.

CDR1 and CDR2 from the germline V gene are SGDLS and YYNGEE. Trimming removed 0 bases from V and 2 bases from J; junction bases left unmatched: 2. The CDR3 is made up of 17 amino acids. Clones were read by immunoSEQ multiplex PCR, and TCRdb kept only the in-frame ones, dropping some. This table holds 64,000 or so clones, about 83% found once. The rearrangement joins TRBV9 to TRBJ2-1, with TRBD2 matching over 13 bases. This TCR was sampled from an adult with an advanced solid tumor such as melanoma, head and neck, liver or kidney cancer. Sequencing used CD4+ or CD8+ T cells sorted from blood, obtained in a trial of the OX40 agonist ivuxolimab. DNA for the CDR3: TGTGCCAGCAGCGTAGGGACTAGCGGGGGCGCCTACAATGAGCAGTTCTTC. Its protein is CASSVGTSGGAYNEQFF.